A single sample is the source of the 8 T cell receptor beta chains below, sequenced in a study of blood T cell repertoires in COVID-19. Generated by immunoSEQ multiplex PCR, the TCRdb table keeps only in-frame clones and is missing some. This sample yields about 220,000 clones, of which approximately 82% are seen a single time; more than 9% belongs to the top ten. Material for sequencing was peripheral blood. The receptors were gathered from a man aged 50 or older with active or convalescent COVID-19.

The CDR3 DNA sequence: TGTGCCAGCAGCAGCCCGGGGGGGGCGACTAACTATGGCTACACCTTC. It encodes CASSSPGGATNYGYTF. The chain combines TRBV6-6 with TRBJ1-2, with a weak D call TRBD1 (6 bases). The CDR3 runs to 16 residues. V lost 6 bases, J lost 0 bases, and 17 bases lay in between. The germline gives CDR1 MNHNY, CDR2 SVGAGI (reference sequence).

The chain carries TRBV18 and TRBJ2-5; 9 positions match TRBD1. Germline CDR1 KGHSH, CDR2 LQKENI. CDR3 size: 15 residues. V dropped 3 bases and J dropped 4; count of bases not matched to a gene: 6. CDR3 sequence: CASSPGTGLGETQYF. In DNA, the CDR3 is TGTGCCAGCTCACCCGGGACAGGGTTGGGAGAGACCCAGTACTTC.

The V and J genes are TRBV7-2 and TRBJ1-6; D call uncertain. CDR1 and CDR2 from the germline V gene are SGHTA and FQGNSA. The CDR3 covers 15 residues. V lost 0 bases to trimming and J lost 5 bases, with 8 bases between them. The CDR3 DNA is TGTACCAGCAGCTTAGCGCCGGGGAATAATTCACCCCTCCACTTT. Protein product: CTSSLAPGNNSPLHF.

This sequence joins TRBV4-2 and TRBJ1-1, with 7 bases matching TRBD1. With 4 bases clipped from V and 1 base from J, the junction kept 6 bases outside the gene matches. Germline V gene sequence: CDR1 LGHNA, CDR2 YNFKEQ. The CDR3 length is 15 residues. The CDR3 here is CASSPPTGTNTEAFF. In DNA form, the CDR3 reads TGTGCCAGCAGCCCGCCGACAGGGACGAACACTGAAGCTTTCTTT.

A single count supports this clone. The rearrangement uses TRBV29-1 and TRBJ2-7; 7 bases map to TRBD1. The length of the CDR3 is 12 residues. Germline V gene sequence: CDR1 SQVTM, CDR2 ANQGSEA. V lost 7 bases to trimming and J lost 3 bases; unmatched junction nucleotides: 6. The CDR3 protein is CSAWTGIYEQYF. As DNA, the CDR3 is TGCAGCGCTTGGACAGGTATCTACGAGCAGTACTTC.

V usage is TRBV15 and J usage is TRBJ2-5; no definite D call. Germline CDR1 LNHNV, CDR2 YYDKDF (reference sequence). The CDR3 length is 12 residues. V was shortened by 6 bases and J by 0 bases, with 5 bases between the two germline ends. CDR3 loop: CATRGNQETQYF. CDR3 sequence (DNA): TGTGCCACCAGGGGCAACCAAGAGACCCAGTACTTC.

The CDR3 sequence: CASSGLGGVAYNEQFF. For the CDR3, the DNA is TGTGCCAGCAGCGGCTTAGGGGGGGTAGCCTACAATGAGCAGTTCTTC. The J gene is TRBJ2-1, the V gene TRBV9; perhaps TRBD2 as D (7 bases). Germline V gene sequence: CDR1 SGDLS, CDR2 YYNGEE. The CDR3 is 16 residues long. V gave up 3 bases and J gave up 2 bases, with 15 bases separating them. Together with reference TRBV9 and TRBJ2-1, the CDR3 gives the full variable domain: DSGVTQTPKHLITATGQRVTLRCSPRSGDLSVYWYQQSLDQGLQFLIQYYNGEERAKGNILERFSAQQFPDLHSELNLSSLELGDSALYFCASSGLGGVAYNEQFFGPGTRLTVL.

The chain has TRBV10-3 and TRBJ2-5, with D hard to call. V lost 2 bases and J 2 bases, leaving 9 bases between the germline ends. The V gene's germline CDR1 is ENHRY and CDR2 SYGVKD. This CDR3 spans 14 amino acids. This CDR3 reads CAISELGAQETQYF. CDR3 nucleotides: TGTGCCATCAGTGAGCTTGGAGCACAAGAGACCCAGTACTTC.